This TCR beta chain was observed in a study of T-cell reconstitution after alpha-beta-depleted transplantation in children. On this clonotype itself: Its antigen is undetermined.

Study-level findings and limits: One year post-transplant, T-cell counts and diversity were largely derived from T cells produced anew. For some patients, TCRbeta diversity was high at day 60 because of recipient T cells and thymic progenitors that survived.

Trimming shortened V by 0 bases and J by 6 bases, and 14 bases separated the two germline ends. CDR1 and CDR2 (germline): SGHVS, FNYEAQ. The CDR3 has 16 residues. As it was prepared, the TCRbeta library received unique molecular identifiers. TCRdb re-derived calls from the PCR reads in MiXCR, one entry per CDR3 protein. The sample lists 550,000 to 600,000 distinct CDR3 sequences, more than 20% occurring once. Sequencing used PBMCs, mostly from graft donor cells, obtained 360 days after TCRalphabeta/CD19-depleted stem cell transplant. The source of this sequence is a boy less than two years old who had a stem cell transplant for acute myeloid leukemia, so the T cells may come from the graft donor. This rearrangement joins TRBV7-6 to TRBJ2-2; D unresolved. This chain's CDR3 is CASSLATGQRSGELFF. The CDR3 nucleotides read TGTGCCAGCAGCTTAGCGACGGGCCAGAGATCCGGGGAGCTGTTTTTT.